Below are 9 T cell receptor beta chains sequenced from a single sample in a study of molecular identifiers for immune sequencing clone quantification. TCRdb re-called the PCR reads with MiXCR, one entry per CDR3 protein. The sample lists about 97,000 distinct CDR3 sequences, around 24% occurring once. Specimen: naive CD8+ T cells from blood, with Jurkat cell RNA spiked in. Indicated subset: FACS-sorted CD8+CD4-CCR7+CD45RA+ naive T cells. These receptors came from a human donor in good health. Some libraries in this study had Jurkat cell RNA spiked in.

As regards this clonotype: Being one base from a much bigger clone, this may be a read error. The V call is TRBV27, the J call TRBJ1-5; the D gene is possibly TRBD1 (6 bases). Germline V gene data show CDR1 as MNHEY and CDR2 as SMNVEV (reference sequence). The CDR3 consists of 15 residues. CDR3 bases: TGTACCAGCAGTTTACAGGGTTTGGGCAATCAGCCCCAGCATTTT. Its translation: CTSSLQGLGNQPQHF.

About this clonotype itself: Since the CDR3 does not end with the conserved phenylalanine or tryptophan, this likely comes from a read error. The CDR3 loop reads CASSQGRGGREAQYL. The CDR3 DNA is TGCGCCAGCAGCCAAGGACGGGGGGGTCGTGAGGCCCAGTACCTC. V gene TRBV4-1 combines with J gene TRBJ2-5; TRBD2 matches at 8 bases. CDR3 size: 15 residues. Germline assignment: CDR1 MGHRA and CDR2 YSYEKL. V lost 1 base and J lost 9; bases outside the gene matches: 10.

As regards this clonotype: Since a much larger clone is just one base distant, this may be a read error. V and J are TRBV7-2 and TRBJ2-5; 8 bases align to TRBD2. The CDR3 sequence is 17 residues long. Losses at the gene ends were 5 bases for V and 2 bases for J; bases not matched to a gene: 13. Per germline, CDR1 SGHTA and CDR2 FQGNSA. CDR3 coding DNA: TGTGCCAGCAGCGTAGGCCCCGAGACTAGCGCACAAGAGACCCAGTACTTC. Protein sequence: CASSVGPETSAQETQYF.

This clonotype was observed a few times. V gene TRBV6-6 combines with J gene TRBJ1-1; D is unclear. This CDR3 has 12 residues. Germline V gene lookup returns CDR1 MNHNY and CDR2 SVGAGI (reference sequence). With 7 bases removed from V and 1 base from J, the gap between germline ends came to 7 bases. CDR3 region: CASTHGNTEAFF. Here the CDR3 DNA reads TGTGCCAGCACCCATGGGAACACTGAAGCTTTCTTT.

With regard to this clonotype: The conserved phenylalanine or tryptophan normally closing the CDR3 is absent here, so this likely arose from a read error. The chain joins TRBV12-3 or TRBV12-4 to TRBJ2-7; D possibly corresponds to TRBD2 (6 bases). Trimming pared 5 bases from V and 0 bases from J, leaving 11 bases between. CDR3 length equals 14 residues. Written as DNA, the CDR3 is TGTGCCAGCAGTGTCGCTAGCGCCTCCTACGAGCAGTACATC. It encodes CASSVASASYEQYI.

This clonotype was observed many times. The chain has TRBV29-1 and TRBJ1-5; D may be TRBD1 (5 bases). Trimming removed 8 bases from V and 7 bases from J, with 24 bases in between. The CDR3 is 15 residues long. Germline-derived CDR1 and CDR2 are SQVTM and ANQGSEA. The CDR3 bases are TGCAGCCCCCTGGGATTGGGGGTGGTTAACCAGCCCCAGCATTTT. This sequence encodes CSPLGLGVVNQPQHF. Full variable domain (remainder filled in from reference TRBV29-1 and TRBJ1-5): SAVISQKPSRDICQRGTSLTIQCQVDSQVTMMFWYRQQPGQSLTLIATANQGSEATYESGFVIDKFPISRPNLTFSTLTVSNMSPEDSSIYLCSPLGLGVVNQPQHFGDGTRLSIL.

Concerning this clonotype: This may stem from a read error, because a much larger clone lies one nucleotide away. The chain employs TRBV19 and TRBJ2-3; tentative D call: TRBD2 (7 bases). The CDR3 length is 15 residues. Germline V gives CDR1 LNHDA, CDR2 SQIVND (reference sequence). The CDR3: CASSNSRGATNTQYF. For the CDR3, the DNA is TGTGCCAGTAGTAACTCACGGGGGGCCACAAATACGCAGTATTTT.

Turning to this clonotype: One base away lies a much larger clone, so this may be a sequencing read error. CDR3 sequence (DNA): TGTACCAGCAGCTCCTTTACAGGGGGACTAGCCCACGAGCAGTACTTC. It translates to CTSSSFTGGLAHEQYF. The V gene is TRBV7-9, the J gene TRBJ2-7; D may be TRBD2 (9 bases). Germline assignment: CDR1 SEHNR and CDR2 FQNEAQ (reference sequence). The CDR3 totals 16 residues.

Concerning this clonotype: This may stem from a read error, because a much larger clone lies one nucleotide away. V gene TRBV7-2 combines with J gene TRBJ1-1; weak D call: TRBD1 (6 bases). Germline CDR1 SGHTA, CDR2 FQGNSA. CDR3 length equals 14 residues. CDR3 bases: TGTGCCAGCAGCTCGACAGGAAAGAACACTGAAGCTTCCTTT. Residues: CASSSTGKNTEASF.